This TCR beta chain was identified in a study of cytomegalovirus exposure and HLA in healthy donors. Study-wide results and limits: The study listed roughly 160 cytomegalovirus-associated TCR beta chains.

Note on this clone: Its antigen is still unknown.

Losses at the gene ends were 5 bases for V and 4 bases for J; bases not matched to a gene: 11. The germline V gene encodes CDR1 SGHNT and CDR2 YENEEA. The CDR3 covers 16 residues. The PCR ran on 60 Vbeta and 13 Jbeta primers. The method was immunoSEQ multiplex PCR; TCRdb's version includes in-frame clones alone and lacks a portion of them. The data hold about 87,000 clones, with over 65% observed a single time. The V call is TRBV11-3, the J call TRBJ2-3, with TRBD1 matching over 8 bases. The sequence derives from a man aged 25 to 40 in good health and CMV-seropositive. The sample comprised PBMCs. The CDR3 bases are TGTGCCAGCAGCCCGGGGACAGGTGGGCCTGCAGATACGCAGTATTTT. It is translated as CASSPGTGGPADTQYF.